These T cell receptor beta chains were read from a single sample in a study of cytomegalovirus exposure and HLA in healthy donors. Assay: immunoSEQ multiplex PCR; the TCRdb copy retains only in-frame clones and omits some. The sample holds 150,000 to 200,000 clones, 70% to 90% seen once. The specimen was PBMCs. These receptors were taken from a woman aged 45-65 years in good health and CMV-seronegative. Both conserved end residues are part of each CDR3. Fields, in order: J gene, clone size, V gene, D gene, CDR3 DNA, CDR3 protein. D genes are given only for firm matches. Clone sizes are given selectively: once, few, many, or a class where the clone is expanded.

J gene: TRBJ2-3
clone size: .
V gene: TRBV15
D gene: .
CDR3 DNA: TGTGCCACCAGCAGAGAGAGGACAGGCACAGATACGCAGTATTTT
CDR3 protein: CATSRERTGTDTQYF

J gene: TRBJ2-1
clone size: .
V gene: TRBV27
D gene: TRBD2
CDR3 DNA: TGTGCCAGCAGCCCCAGCGGGAGGAATTACAATGAGCAGTTCTTC
CDR3 protein: CASSPSGRNYNEQFF

J gene: TRBJ2-7
clone size: .
V gene: TRBV2
D gene: TRBD2
CDR3 DNA: TGTGCCAGCAGGTCTAGCGGGAGGGGATACGAGCAGTACTTC
CDR3 protein: CASRSSGRGYEQYF

J gene: TRBJ2-2
clone size: .
V gene: TRBV19
D gene: .
CDR3 DNA: TGTGCCAGTAGCCGACTAAGCGGGGAGCTGTTTTTT
CDR3 protein: CASSRLSGELFF

J gene: TRBJ2-3
clone size: .
V gene: TRBV7-9
D gene: .
CDR3 DNA: TGTGCCAGCAGCACTGACTTCTTTCCGCAGTATTTT
CDR3 protein: CASSTDFFPQYF

J gene: TRBJ1-1
clone size: .
V gene: TRBV2
D gene: .
CDR3 DNA: TGTGCCGGACAAGTGACAGCCCCCTTGGGAGCTTTCTTT
CDR3 protein: CAGQVTAPLGAFF

J gene: TRBJ2-3
clone size: .
V gene: TRBV19
D gene: TRBD2
CDR3 DNA: TGTGCCAGTAGTAAGCGGGACACAGATACGCAGTATTTT
CDR3 protein: CASSKRDTDTQYF

J gene: TRBJ1-5
clone size: .
V gene: TRBV6-5
D gene: .
CDR3 DNA: TGTGCCGGCCGGGGGGGCGGTCAGCCCCAGCATTTT
CDR3 protein: CAGRGGGQPQHF

J gene: TRBJ2-2
clone size: .
V gene: TRBV7-8
D gene: TRBD2
CDR3 DNA: TGTGCCAGCAGCTTAGCGGGGACTAGCGGTAACACCGGGGAGCTGTTTTTT
CDR3 protein: CASSLAGTSGNTGELFF

J gene: TRBJ2-5
clone size: .
V gene: TRBV6-5
D gene: TRBD1
CDR3 DNA: TGTGCCAGCAGTTCGACCGGGACAGGGGGTTTGGAGACCCAGTACTTC
CDR3 protein: CASSSTGTGGLETQYF

J gene: TRBJ1-1
clone size: .
V gene: TRBV6-5
D gene: .
CDR3 DNA: TGTGCCAGCAGTTACTCCGGAGATATGAACACTGAAGCTTTCTTT
CDR3 protein: CASSYSGDMNTEAFF

J gene: TRBJ2-5
clone size: .
V gene: TRBV2
D gene: TRBD1
CDR3 DNA: TGTGCCAGCAGTGAGAGGACAGGGCGTCGGGAGCAGTACTTC
CDR3 protein: CASSERTGRREQYF

J gene: TRBJ2-3
clone size: .
V gene: TRBV19
D gene: TRBD2
CDR3 DNA: TGTGCCAGTAGTATCGTAAAGGGGAGGGCCGATACGCAGTATTTT
CDR3 protein: CASSIVKGRADTQYF

J gene: TRBJ1-2
clone size: few
V gene: TRBV6-4
D gene: .
CDR3 DNA: TGTGCCAGCAGTGACTCGGGGGAGGGTGGCTATGGCTACACCTTC
CDR3 protein: CASSDSGEGGYGYTF

J gene: TRBJ2-7
clone size: .
V gene: TRBV27
D gene: .
CDR3 DNA: TGTGCCAGCAGTTGGGGCGGCGGCTCCTACGAGCAGTACTTC
CDR3 protein: CASSWGGGSYEQYF

J gene: TRBJ2-7
clone size: .
V gene: TRBV30
D gene: TRBD1
CDR3 DNA: TGTGCTCACGGACAGGGCTACGAGCAGTACTTC
CDR3 protein: CAHGQGYEQYF

J gene: TRBJ2-4
clone size: .
V gene: TRBV15
D gene: .
CDR3 DNA: TGTGCCACCAGCAGAGATGAAGCAGGCACGATCGTACTAGCCAAAAACATTCAGTACTTC
CDR3 protein: CATSRDEAGTIVLAKNIQYF

J gene: TRBJ2-7
clone size: .
V gene: TRBV5-1
D gene: TRBD1
CDR3 DNA: TGCGCCAGCAGCTTGGCTACAGGGGGCGCAAAATACGAGCAGTACTTC
CDR3 protein: CASSLATGGAKYEQYF

J gene: TRBJ2-2
clone size: .
V gene: TRBV18
D gene: TRBD1
CDR3 DNA: TGTGCCACTCGCGGCCAGGGGGCCTCCACCGGGGAGCTGTTTTTT
CDR3 protein: CATRGQGASTGELFF

J gene: TRBJ1-1
clone size: .
V gene: TRBV4-1
D gene: TRBD1
CDR3 DNA: TGCGCCAGCAGCCAGGGGACAGCGGAGAAGGCTTTCTTT
CDR3 protein: CASSQGTAEKAFF

J gene: TRBJ1-5
clone size: .
V gene: TRBV28
D gene: .
CDR3 DNA: TGTGCCAGCAGCCTCGACTTAGTCGGCCGTAGCAATCAGCCCCAGCATTTT
CDR3 protein: CASSLDLVGRSNQPQHF

J gene: TRBJ2-5
clone size: .
V gene: TRBV27
D gene: .
CDR3 DNA: TGTGCCAGCAGTTTATTCCCGGCCTCAGGGACCCAGTACTTC
CDR3 protein: CASSLFPASGTQYF

J gene: TRBJ2-7
clone size: .
V gene: TRBV19
D gene: TRBD2
CDR3 DNA: TGTGCCAGTGGTGATGGGGCTGGACTAGCGGGGAGCTCCTACGAGCAGTACTTC
CDR3 protein: CASGDGAGLAGSSYEQYF

J gene: TRBJ1-5
clone size: .
V gene: TRBV28
D gene: .
CDR3 DNA: TGTGCCAGCAGCGACAGATCCAATCAGCCCCAGCATTTT
CDR3 protein: CASSDRSNQPQHF

J gene: TRBJ2-5
clone size: .
V gene: TRBV7-9
D gene: .
CDR3 DNA: TGTTCCAGCAGCTTAGCTCGAGAGACCCAGTACTTC
CDR3 protein: CSSSLARETQYF

J gene: TRBJ1-2
clone size: .
V gene: TRBV10-3
D gene: TRBD1
CDR3 DNA: TGTGCCATCAGTGAGCGGGACAGGGGGAACTATGGCTACACCTTC
CDR3 protein: CAISERDRGNYGYTF

J gene: TRBJ1-1
clone size: once
V gene: TRBV28
D gene: TRBD1
CDR3 DNA: TGTGCCAGCATCGCAGACAGGGGACTAATGAACACTGAAGCTTTCTTT
CDR3 protein: CASIADRGLMNTEAFF

J gene: TRBJ1-4
clone size: .
V gene: TRBV5-5
D gene: TRBD1
CDR3 DNA: TGTGCCAGCAGCCTCAGGGGGGTCGGGGATGAAAAACTGTTTTTT
CDR3 protein: CASSLRGVGDEKLFF

J gene: TRBJ1-3
clone size: .
V gene: TRBV7-8
D gene: .
CDR3 DNA: TGTGCCAGCGGGGTGGGGTCGGGGGTAGCTGGAAACACCATATATTTT
CDR3 protein: CASGVGSGVAGNTIYF